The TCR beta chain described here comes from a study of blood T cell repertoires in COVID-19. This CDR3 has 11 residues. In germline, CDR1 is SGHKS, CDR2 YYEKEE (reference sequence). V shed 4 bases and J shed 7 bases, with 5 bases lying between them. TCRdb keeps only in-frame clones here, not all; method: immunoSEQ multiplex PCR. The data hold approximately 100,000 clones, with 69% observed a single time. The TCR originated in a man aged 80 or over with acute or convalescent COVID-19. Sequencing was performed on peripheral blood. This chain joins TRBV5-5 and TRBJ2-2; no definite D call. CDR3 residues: CASSIYGELFF. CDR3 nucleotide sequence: TGTGCCAGCAGCATCTACGGGGAGCTGTTTTTT.